The rows below give T cell receptor beta chains drawn from one sample of a study of cytomegalovirus exposure and HLA in healthy donors. This table comes from immunoSEQ multiplex PCR, and its TCRdb copy is limited to in-frame clones, with some not included. The sample yields 250,000 to 350,000 clones, 70% to 90% seen once. Sequenced sample: PBMCs. The receptors shown here come from a man in his forties or fifties in good health and CMV-seropositive. CDR3s include the opening cysteine and the closing phenylalanine or tryptophan. D genes are given only for firm matches. Where a row states a size, it is once, few, many or the class of an expanded clone; other rows omit it.

d_gene: TRBD1
abundance: .
j_gene: TRBJ1-5
v_gene: TRBV28
CDR3aa: CASSFRQGGNQPQHF
CDR3nt: TGTGCCAGCAGTTTCAGACAGGGTGGCAATCAGCCCCAGCATTTT

d_gene: .
abundance: .
j_gene: TRBJ2-7
v_gene: TRBV4-1
CDR3aa: CASSQDNRGWSYEQYF
CDR3nt: TGCGCCAGCAGCCAAGATAACCGGGGATGGTCCTACGAGCAGTACTTC

d_gene: .
abundance: .
j_gene: TRBJ2-7
v_gene: TRBV4-2
CDR3aa: CASSQVGGSSYEQYF
CDR3nt: TGTGCCAGCAGCCAAGTAGGCGGTAGCTCCTACGAGCAGTACTTC

d_gene: .
abundance: .
j_gene: TRBJ2-1
v_gene: TRBV7-9
CDR3aa: CASSLADRSLTEQFF
CDR3nt: TGTGCCAGCAGCTTAGCTGATAGATCCCTCACTGAGCAGTTCTTC

d_gene: TRBD1
abundance: .
j_gene: TRBJ1-2
v_gene: TRBV28
CDR3aa: CASSQPGQGGYGYTF
CDR3nt: TGTGCCAGCAGTCAACCGGGACAGGGAGGATATGGCTACACCTTC

d_gene: .
abundance: once
j_gene: TRBJ1-1
v_gene: TRBV4-2
CDR3aa: CASSPRLDREAFF
CDR3nt: TGTGCCAGCAGCCCTAGATTAGACAGGGAAGCTTTCTTT

d_gene: TRBD1
abundance: .
j_gene: TRBJ2-2
v_gene: TRBV2
CDR3aa: CASLTGGANTGELFF
CDR3nt: TGTGCCAGCTTGACAGGGGGCGCGAACACCGGGGAGCTGTTTTTT

d_gene: .
abundance: .
j_gene: TRBJ2-5
v_gene: TRBV7-9
CDR3aa: CASSPRTANQETQYF
CDR3nt: TGTGCCAGCAGCCCCAGGACAGCCAACCAAGAGACCCAGTACTTC

d_gene: .
abundance: .
j_gene: TRBJ1-5
v_gene: TRBV28
CDR3aa: CASSRRQMPQHF
CDR3nt: TGTGCCAGCAGCAGGCGACAGATGCCCCAGCATTTT

d_gene: .
abundance: .
j_gene: TRBJ1-1
v_gene: TRBV4-1
CDR3aa: CASSQHEAFF
CDR3nt: TGCGCCAGCAGCCAACATGAAGCTTTCTTT

d_gene: .
abundance: .
j_gene: TRBJ1-2
v_gene: TRBV28
CDR3aa: CASSSSQSSHYGYTF
CDR3nt: TGTGCCAGCAGTTCCTCGCAGTCTTCTCACTATGGCTACACCTTC

d_gene: TRBD2
abundance: .
j_gene: TRBJ2-7
v_gene: TRBV29-1
CDR3aa: CSVEFQRETSYEQYF
CDR3nt: TGCAGCGTTGAATTCCAGCGGGAGACCTCCTACGAGCAGTACTTC

d_gene: .
abundance: few
j_gene: TRBJ1-2
v_gene: TRBV6-1
CDR3aa: CASSESRERSTF
CDR3nt: TGTGCCAGCAGTGAGTCCCGGGAGAGGAGCACCTTC

d_gene: .
abundance: .
j_gene: TRBJ1-1
v_gene: TRBV4-1
CDR3aa: CASSRGVGTEAFF
CDR3nt: TGCGCCAGCAGTCGGGGGGTTGGCACTGAAGCTTTCTTT

d_gene: TRBD2
abundance: .
j_gene: TRBJ2-5
v_gene: TRBV11-2
CDR3aa: CASRTGLAVKETQYF
CDR3nt: TGTGCCAGCAGAACTGGACTAGCGGTTAAAGAGACCCAGTACTTC

d_gene: .
abundance: .
j_gene: TRBJ1-3
v_gene: TRBV6-1
CDR3aa: CASRDTGNTIYF
CDR3nt: TGTGCCAGCAGGGACACTGGAAACACCATATATTTT

d_gene: .
abundance: .
j_gene: TRBJ2-3
v_gene: TRBV4-1
CDR3aa: CASSQHSPTRTDTQYF
CDR3nt: TGCGCCAGCAGCCAACACTCCCCTACTCGCACAGATACGCAGTATTTT

d_gene: TRBD1
abundance: .
j_gene: TRBJ2-5
v_gene: TRBV6-1
CDR3aa: CASSEDRRTYQETQYF
CDR3nt: TGTGCCAGCAGTGAGGACAGGCGAACTTATCAAGAGACCCAGTACTTC

d_gene: TRBD2
abundance: .
j_gene: TRBJ2-5
v_gene: TRBV5-6
CDR3aa: CASSLYISGRGETQYF
CDR3nt: TGTGCCAGCAGCTTGTATATCAGCGGGAGGGGCGAGACCCAGTACTTC

d_gene: .
abundance: once
j_gene: TRBJ2-1
v_gene: TRBV5-3
CDR3aa: CARSFFLELGYNEQFF
CDR3nt: TGTGCCAGAAGCTTTTTCCTCGAGCTCGGTTACAATGAGCAGTTCTTC

d_gene: TRBD2
abundance: .
j_gene: TRBJ2-3
v_gene: TRBV5-4
CDR3aa: CASSLYLLAGVRTDTQYF
CDR3nt: TGTGCCAGCAGCTTGTATCTGTTAGCGGGCGTTCGCACAGATACGCAGTATTTT

d_gene: TRBD2
abundance: .
j_gene: TRBJ2-1
v_gene: TRBV4-1
CDR3aa: CASSPRASGSHEQFF
CDR3nt: TGCGCCAGCAGCCCGAGGGCTAGCGGGAGCCATGAGCAGTTCTTC

d_gene: TRBD2
abundance: .
j_gene: TRBJ2-1
v_gene: TRBV2
CDR3aa: CASNHGLASYNEQFF
CDR3nt: TGTGCCAGCAACCATGGACTAGCCTCCTACAATGAGCAGTTCTTC

d_gene: TRBD1
abundance: .
j_gene: TRBJ2-1
v_gene: TRBV28
CDR3aa: CASTLRDRGRSEQFF
CDR3nt: TGTGCCAGCACTCTTCGGGACAGGGGAAGAAGTGAGCAGTTCTTC

d_gene: TRBD1
abundance: .
j_gene: TRBJ2-7
v_gene: TRBV19
CDR3aa: CASSRQGVSYEQYF
CDR3nt: TGTGCCAGCTCGCGACAGGGGGTGTCCTACGAGCAGTACTTC

d_gene: .
abundance: .
j_gene: TRBJ2-5
v_gene: TRBV6-6
CDR3aa: CASSYYRVQETQYF
CDR3nt: TGTGCCAGCAGTTACTACAGGGTACAAGAGACCCAGTACTTC

d_gene: .
abundance: .
j_gene: TRBJ2-6
v_gene: TRBV28
CDR3aa: CASSSPVEANVLTF
CDR3nt: TGTGCCAGCAGTTCCCCGGTTGAGGCCAACGTCCTGACTTTC

d_gene: TRBD2
abundance: once
j_gene: TRBJ2-4
v_gene: TRBV4-1
CDR3aa: CASSQVPLAEIAKNIQYF
CDR3nt: TGCGCCAGCAGCCAAGTGCCACTAGCGGAAATAGCCAAAAACATTCAGTACTTC

d_gene: TRBD2
abundance: .
j_gene: TRBJ2-1
v_gene: TRBV7-2
CDR3aa: CASRLSSGRYDEQFF
CDR3nt: TGTGCCAGCAGATTATCTAGCGGGAGATATGATGAGCAGTTCTTC

d_gene: .
abundance: once
j_gene: TRBJ1-2
v_gene: TRBV18
CDR3aa: CASSLGSGGGSGGYTF
CDR3nt: TGTGCCAGCTCCCTCGGGTCGGGAGGTGGGAGCGGCGGCTACACCTTC

d_gene: .
abundance: .
j_gene: TRBJ2-5
v_gene: TRBV5-4
CDR3aa: CASTNGGGVKTQYF
CDR3nt: TGTGCCAGCACCAACGGCGGAGGGGTGAAGACCCAGTACTTC

d_gene: TRBD2
abundance: .
j_gene: TRBJ2-1
v_gene: TRBV7-9
CDR3aa: CASSLAGTSLEQFF
CDR3nt: TGTGCCAGCAGCCTGGCAGGGACTAGCTTGGAGCAGTTCTTC

d_gene: TRBD1
abundance: .
j_gene: TRBJ2-7
v_gene: TRBV7-2
CDR3aa: CASSNGTGSWQYF
CDR3nt: TGTGCCAGCAGCAATGGGACAGGGTCATGGCAGTACTTC

d_gene: TRBD1
abundance: .
j_gene: TRBJ2-5
v_gene: TRBV18
CDR3aa: CASSSDRGVGETQYF
CDR3nt: TGTGCCAGCTCCTCAGACAGGGGAGTAGGCGAGACCCAGTACTTC

d_gene: .
abundance: .
j_gene: TRBJ2-7
v_gene: TRBV9
CDR3aa: CATEAYEQYF
CDR3nt: TGTGCTACGGAGGCCTACGAGCAGTACTTC

d_gene: .
abundance: .
j_gene: TRBJ1-1
v_gene: TRBV28
CDR3aa: CASIWTDEAFF
CDR3nt: TGTGCCAGCATTTGGACAGATGAAGCTTTCTTT

d_gene: .
abundance: .
j_gene: TRBJ1-1
v_gene: TRBV6-1
CDR3aa: CASRPGGAATEAFF
CDR3nt: TGTGCCAGCAGACCCGGGGGGGCTGCGACTGAAGCTTTCTTT

d_gene: TRBD2
abundance: .
j_gene: TRBJ2-7
v_gene: TRBV28
CDR3aa: CASSLSGRVSSYEQYF
CDR3nt: TGTGCCAGCAGCCTTAGCGGGCGCGTTAGCTCCTACGAGCAGTACTTC

d_gene: TRBD1
abundance: .
j_gene: TRBJ2-6
v_gene: TRBV25-1
CDR3aa: CASSRWTGASGANVLTF
CDR3nt: TGTGCCAGCAGCCGCTGGACAGGGGCCTCTGGGGCCAACGTCCTGACTTTC

d_gene: .
abundance: .
j_gene: TRBJ1-1
v_gene: TRBV5-1
CDR3aa: CASSLDYPPEAFF
CDR3nt: TGCGCCAGCAGCTTGGACTATCCGCCTGAAGCTTTCTTT

d_gene: TRBD2
abundance: .
j_gene: TRBJ2-1
v_gene: TRBV4-1
CDR3aa: CASSHPVGTSDYNEQFF
CDR3nt: TGCGCCAGCAGCCACCCGGTGGGGACTAGCGATTACAATGAGCAGTTCTTC

d_gene: TRBD1
abundance: few
j_gene: TRBJ1-4
v_gene: TRBV6-5
CDR3aa: CASSYSGTVDIWLFF
CDR3nt: TGTGCCAGCAGTTACTCCGGGACAGTAGACATTTGGCTGTTTTTT

d_gene: .
abundance: .
j_gene: TRBJ2-2
v_gene: TRBV12-5
CDR3aa: CASEIYAGELFF
CDR3nt: TGTGCTAGCGAGATTTACGCCGGGGAGCTGTTTTTT

d_gene: TRBD1
abundance: .
j_gene: TRBJ1-3
v_gene: TRBV10-1
CDR3aa: CASGGRGTAVSSGNTIYF
CDR3nt: TGCGCCAGCGGGGGTCGGGGGACAGCGGTAAGCTCTGGAAACACCATATATTTT

d_gene: .
abundance: .
j_gene: TRBJ2-4
v_gene: TRBV25-1
CDR3aa: CASSEEGADIQYF
CDR3nt: TGTGCCAGCAGTGAAGAGGGTGCGGACATTCAGTACTTC

d_gene: TRBD1
abundance: .
j_gene: TRBJ1-1
v_gene: TRBV7-3
CDR3aa: CASSPTGGEEAFF
CDR3nt: TGTGCCAGCAGCCCGACAGGGGGCGAAGAAGCTTTCTTT

d_gene: .
abundance: .
j_gene: TRBJ1-2
v_gene: TRBV5-4
CDR3aa: CASSTGQNYGYTF
CDR3nt: TGTGCCAGCAGCACCGGACAGAACTATGGCTACACCTTC

d_gene: TRBD2
abundance: .
j_gene: TRBJ2-1
v_gene: TRBV2
CDR3aa: CASRLGLAGAYEQFF
CDR3nt: TGTGCCAGCAGATTGGGACTAGCGGGAGCGTATGAGCAGTTCTTC

d_gene: TRBD1
abundance: .
j_gene: TRBJ2-7
v_gene: TRBV4-1
CDR3aa: CASSQSSGTGEYEQYF
CDR3nt: TGCGCCAGCAGCCAATCATCAGGGACAGGGGAATACGAGCAGTACTTC

d_gene: TRBD1
abundance: .
j_gene: TRBJ1-1
v_gene: TRBV5-1
CDR3aa: CASSAGGADTEAFF
CDR3nt: TGCGCCAGCAGCGCAGGGGGCGCCGACACTGAAGCTTTCTTT

d_gene: .
abundance: .
j_gene: TRBJ2-1
v_gene: TRBV21-1
CDR3aa: CASSKGLAGDNEQFF
CDR3nt: TGTGCCAGCAGCAAGGGACTAGCGGGGGACAATGAGCAGTTCTTC

d_gene: .
abundance: .
j_gene: TRBJ1-5
v_gene: TRBV2
CDR3aa: CASSEYRANQPQHF
CDR3nt: TGTGCCAGCAGTGAATACAGGGCCAATCAGCCCCAGCATTTT

d_gene: .
abundance: .
j_gene: TRBJ2-2
v_gene: TRBV7-3
CDR3aa: CASSLVQGTGELFF
CDR3nt: TGTGCCAGCAGCTTGGTGCAGGGCACCGGGGAGCTGTTTTTT

d_gene: TRBD2
abundance: .
j_gene: TRBJ2-4
v_gene: TRBV28
CDR3aa: CASSSGTSGSAAKNIQYF
CDR3nt: TGTGCCAGCAGTTCCGGGACTAGCGGGAGTGCAGCCAAAAACATTCAGTACTTC

d_gene: TRBD2
abundance: .
j_gene: TRBJ2-5
v_gene: TRBV9
CDR3aa: CASSPGLAGETQYF
CDR3nt: TGTGCCAGCAGCCCGGGACTAGCGGGAGAGACCCAGTACTTC

d_gene: TRBD1
abundance: few
j_gene: TRBJ1-4
v_gene: TRBV5-1
CDR3aa: CASSRDRKGYSNEKLFF
CDR3nt: TGCGCCAGCAGCCGGGACAGGAAGGGGTACTCTAATGAAAAACTGTTTTTT

d_gene: .
abundance: .
j_gene: TRBJ2-1
v_gene: TRBV11-2
CDR3aa: CASSPSSYNEQFF
CDR3nt: TGTGCCAGCAGCCCGAGCTCCTACAATGAGCAGTTCTTC